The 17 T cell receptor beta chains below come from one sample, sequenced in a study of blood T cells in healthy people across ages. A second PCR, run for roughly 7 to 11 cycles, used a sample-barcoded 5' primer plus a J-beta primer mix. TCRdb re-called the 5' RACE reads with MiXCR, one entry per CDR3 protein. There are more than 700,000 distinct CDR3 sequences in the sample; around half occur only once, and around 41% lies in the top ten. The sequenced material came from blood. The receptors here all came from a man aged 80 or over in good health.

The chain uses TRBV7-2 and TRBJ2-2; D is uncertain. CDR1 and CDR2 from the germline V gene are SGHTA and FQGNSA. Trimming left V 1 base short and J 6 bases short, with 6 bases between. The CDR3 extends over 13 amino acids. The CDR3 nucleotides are TGTGCCAGCAGCTTAGTAGCTCCCGGGGAGCTGTTTTTT. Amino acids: CASSLVAPGELFF.

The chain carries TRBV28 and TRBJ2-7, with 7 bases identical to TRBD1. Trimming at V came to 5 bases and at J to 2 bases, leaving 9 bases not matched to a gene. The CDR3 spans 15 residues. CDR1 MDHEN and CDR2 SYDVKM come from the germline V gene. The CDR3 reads CASSKPGTATYEQYF. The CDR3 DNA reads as TGTGCCAGCAGTAAACCCGGGACAGCAACCTACGAGCAGTACTTC.

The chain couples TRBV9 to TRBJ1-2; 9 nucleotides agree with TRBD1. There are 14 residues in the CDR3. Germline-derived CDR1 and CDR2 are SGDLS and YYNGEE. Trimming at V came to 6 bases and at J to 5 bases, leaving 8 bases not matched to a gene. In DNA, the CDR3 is TGTGCCAGCAACGGACAGGGGCCGGGGTATGGCTACACCTTC. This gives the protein CASNGQGPGYGYTF.

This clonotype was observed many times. CDR3: CSAQGLAGAYEQYF. In DNA, the CDR3 is TGCAGTGCTCAGGGACTAGCGGGAGCCTACGAGCAGTACTTC. The chain uses TRBV20-1 and TRBJ2-7, with 14 positions matching TRBD2. V shed 5 bases and J 2 bases; nucleotides not matched to a gene: 2. CDR3 length: 14 residues. Germline V CDR1 and CDR2: DFQATT, SNEGSKA (reference sequence).

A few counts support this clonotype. CDR3 residues: CSSSVNTGELFF. The DNA of the CDR3 is TGCAGCTCTAGCGTCAACACCGGGGAGCTGTTTTTT. The J gene is TRBJ2-2, the V gene TRBV29-1; maybe TRBD2 (6 bases). The germline V gene has CDR1 SQVTM and CDR2 ANQGSEA. Trimming cost V 8 bases and J 2 bases, with 9 bases left between them. The CDR3 runs 12 residues.

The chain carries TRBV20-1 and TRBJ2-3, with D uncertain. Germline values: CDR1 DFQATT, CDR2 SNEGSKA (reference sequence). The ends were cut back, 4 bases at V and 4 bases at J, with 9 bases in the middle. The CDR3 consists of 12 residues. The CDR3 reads CSATELPDTQYF. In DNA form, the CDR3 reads TGCAGTGCTACAGAGCTTCCAGATACGCAGTATTTT.

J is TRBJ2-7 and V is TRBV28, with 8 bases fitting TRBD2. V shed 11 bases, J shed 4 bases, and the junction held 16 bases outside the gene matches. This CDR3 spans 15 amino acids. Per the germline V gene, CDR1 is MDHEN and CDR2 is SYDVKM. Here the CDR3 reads CAAGGLALGLYEQYF. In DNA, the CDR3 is TGTGCCGCAGGAGGACTAGCCCTCGGTTTGTACGAGCAGTACTTC.

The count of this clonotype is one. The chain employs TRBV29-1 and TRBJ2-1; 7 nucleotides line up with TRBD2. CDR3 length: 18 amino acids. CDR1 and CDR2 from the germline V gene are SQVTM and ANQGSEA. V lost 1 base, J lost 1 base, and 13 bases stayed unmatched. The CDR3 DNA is TGCAGCGTTGAAGTGAACAGCGGGGTGACTCGGTCCTACAATGAGCAGTTCTTC. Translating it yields CSVEVNSGVTRSYNEQFF.

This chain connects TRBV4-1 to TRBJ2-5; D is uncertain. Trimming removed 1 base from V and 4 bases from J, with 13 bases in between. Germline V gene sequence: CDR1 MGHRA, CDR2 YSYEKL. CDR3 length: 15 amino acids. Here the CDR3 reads CASSQVDRNSETQYF. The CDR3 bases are TGCGCCAGCAGCCAAGTAGATCGGAATTCAGAGACCCAGTACTTC.

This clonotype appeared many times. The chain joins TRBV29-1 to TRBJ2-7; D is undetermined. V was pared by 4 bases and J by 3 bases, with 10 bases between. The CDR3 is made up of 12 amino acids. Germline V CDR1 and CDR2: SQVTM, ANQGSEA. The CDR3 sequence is CSVGDTLYEQYF. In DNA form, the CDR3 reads TGCAGCGTTGGAGACACCCTCTACGAGCAGTACTTC.

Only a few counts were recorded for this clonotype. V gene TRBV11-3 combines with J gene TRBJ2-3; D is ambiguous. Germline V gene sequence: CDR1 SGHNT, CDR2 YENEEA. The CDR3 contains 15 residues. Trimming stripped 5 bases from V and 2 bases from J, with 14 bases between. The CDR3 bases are TGTGCCAGCAGCCCAGGAAGTGGAGACACAGATACGCAGTATTTT. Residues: CASSPGSGDTDTQYF.

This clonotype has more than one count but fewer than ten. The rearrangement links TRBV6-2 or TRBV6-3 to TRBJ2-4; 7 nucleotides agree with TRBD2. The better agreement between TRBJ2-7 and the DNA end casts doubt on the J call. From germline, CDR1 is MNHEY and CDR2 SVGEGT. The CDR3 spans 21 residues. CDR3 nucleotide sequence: TGTGCCAGCAGTTACCGCAATACTGCGGGGGTGACGGGGTCCTCTGGGAACGAGCAGTACTTC. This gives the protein CASSYRNTAGVTGSSGNEQYF.

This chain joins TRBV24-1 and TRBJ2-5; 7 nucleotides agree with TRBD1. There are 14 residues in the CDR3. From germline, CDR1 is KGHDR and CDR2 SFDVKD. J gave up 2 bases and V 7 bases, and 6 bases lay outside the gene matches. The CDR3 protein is CATSHRGRQETQYF. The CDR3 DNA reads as TGTGCCACCAGCCACAGGGGACGGCAAGAGACCCAGTACTTC.

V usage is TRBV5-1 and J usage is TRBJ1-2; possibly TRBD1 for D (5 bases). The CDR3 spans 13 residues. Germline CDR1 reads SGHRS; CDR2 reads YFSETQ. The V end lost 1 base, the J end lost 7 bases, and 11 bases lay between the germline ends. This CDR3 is CASSLRSGPGYTF. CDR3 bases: TGCGCCAGCAGCTTGCGCTCGGGGCCTGGCTACACCTTC.

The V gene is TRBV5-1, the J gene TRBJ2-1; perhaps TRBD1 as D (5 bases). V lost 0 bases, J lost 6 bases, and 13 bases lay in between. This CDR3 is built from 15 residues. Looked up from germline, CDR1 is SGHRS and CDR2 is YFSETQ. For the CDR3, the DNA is TGCGCCAGCAGCTTGGCACTCGGCACAGGCAATGAGCAGTTCTTC. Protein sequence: CASSLALGTGNEQFF. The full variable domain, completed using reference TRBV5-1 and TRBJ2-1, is KAGVTQTPRYLIKTRGQQVTLSCSPISGHRSVSWYQQTPGQGLQFLFEYFSETQRNKGNFPGRFSGRQFSNSRSEMNVSTLELGDSALYLCASSLALGTGNEQFFGPGTRLTVL.

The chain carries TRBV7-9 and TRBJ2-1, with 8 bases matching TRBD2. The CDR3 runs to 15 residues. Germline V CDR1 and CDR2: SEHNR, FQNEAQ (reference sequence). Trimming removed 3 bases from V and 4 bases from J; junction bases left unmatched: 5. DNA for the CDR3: TGTGCCAGCAGCTTCGGCGGGAGGCATTACAATGAGCAGTTCTTC. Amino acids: CASSFGGRHYNEQFF. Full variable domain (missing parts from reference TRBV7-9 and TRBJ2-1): DTGVSQNPRHKITKRGQNVTFRCDPISEHNRLYWYRQTLGQGPEFLTYFQNEAQLEKSRLLSDRFSAERPKGSFSTLEIQRTEQGDSAMYLCASSFGGRHYNEQFFGPGTRLTVL.

The CDR3 loop reads CSVLLGGQETQYF. For the CDR3, the DNA is TGCAGCGTTCTCCTGGGGGGTCAAGAGACCCAGTACTTC. The chain links TRBV29-1 to TRBJ2-5, with D perhaps TRBD2 (6 bases). The germline CDR1 and CDR2 sequences are SQVTM and ANQGSEA. The V gene lost 5 bases and the J gene lost 2 bases, with 12 bases spanning the gap. CDR3 length: 13 residues.